This is a list of T cell receptor beta chains from one sample in a study of OX40 agonist ivuxolimab in advanced cancers. TCRdb's copy holds only in-frame clones and misses some; the assay was immunoSEQ multiplex PCR. The sample records tens of thousands of clones, approximately 90% being singletons. The sample was CD4+ or CD8+ T cells sorted from blood, taken in a trial of the OX40 agonist ivuxolimab. The source is an adult with an advanced solid tumor such as melanoma, head and neck, liver or kidney cancer. CDR3s include the opening cysteine and the closing phenylalanine or tryptophan. D genes are given only for firm matches. Size is omitted from some rows. Given values are once, few, many or a class for expanded clones.

>13|TRBJ1-5|TRBD1|TRBV10-3|-
TGTGCCATCAGCGACAGGGGAGATCAGCCCCAGCATTTT
CAISDRGDQPQHF
>17|TRBJ1-2|TRBD1|TRBV7-6|-
TGTGCCAGCAGCTTAGCGGGACAGGGGGGCTTCAACTATGGCTACACCTTC
CASSLAGQGGFNYGYTF
>13|TRBJ2-5|-|TRBV18|-
TGTGCCAGCTCACTGGCCAGCGCTGAGACCCAGTACTTC
CASSLASAETQYF
>15|TRBJ1-1|-|TRBV9|-
TGTGCCAGCAGCGTAGATCCGGGGGAGGGCACTGAAGCTTTCTTT
CASSVDPGEGTEAFF
>16|TRBJ2-2|TRBD2|TRBV5-4|-
TGTGCCAGCAGCCTCTCTAGCGGGAGGGCGGAGGGGGAGCTGTTTTTT
CASSLSSGRAEGELFF
>15|TRBJ2-2|-|TRBV5-4|-
TGTGCCAGCAGCCACCGGGACACGAACACCGGGGAGCTGTTTTTT
CASSHRDTNTGELFF
>16|TRBJ2-7|TRBD2|TRBV9|-
TGTGCCAGCAGCGGACCCAGCGGGAGGGTACCCTACGAGCAGTACTTC
CASSGPSGRVPYEQYF
>15|TRBJ1-1|TRBD1|TRBV19|once
TGTGCCAGTACCGCCCTGGGGGGACAGTCCACTGAAGCTTTCTTT
CASTALGGQSTEAFF
>15|TRBJ2-5|-|TRBV11-1|-
TGTGCCAGCAGCTTAGTCCCGGAGTACCAAGAGACCCAGTACTTC
CASSLVPEYQETQYF
>14|TRBJ1-1|TRBD1|TRBV27|-
TGTGCCAGCTCCGGCGGAGGGGGCAACACTGAAGCTTTCTTT
CASSGGGGNTEAFF
>10|TRBJ2-1|-|TRBV2|few
TGTGCCAGCCAGGTGAATGAGCAGTTCTTC
CASQVNEQFF
>13|TRBJ1-1|-|TRBV9|-
TGTGCCAGCAGCGCCGCTACCGGGTCCTGGGCTTTCTTT
CASSAATGSWAFF
>15|TRBJ2-7|TRBD1|TRBV4-1|-
TGCGCCAGCAGCCTCCTCACCGGGACAGCCTACGAGCAGTACTTC
CASSLLTGTAYEQYF
>15|TRBJ1-5|-|TRBV6-1|-
TGTGCCAGCAGTGGGGTGGCAGCTAGCAATCAGCCCCAGCATTTT
CASSGVAASNQPQHF
>15|TRBJ2-3|-|TRBV5-8|-
TGTGCCAGCAGCTTGGAAGGGGTCCGCACAGATACGCAGTATTTT
CASSLEGVRTDTQYF
>11|TRBJ2-2|-|TRBV11-2|-
TGTGCCAGCAGTTTTACCGGGGAGCTGTTTTTT
CASSFTGELFF
>13|TRBJ2-1|-|TRBV4-1|-
TGCGCCAGCAGCCAGGGGTTCTACAATGAGCAGTTCTTC
CASSQGFYNEQFF
>12|TRBJ2-1|TRBD2|TRBV18|-
TGTGCCAGCTCACTACTAGCGGAGTGTCTGGTCTTC
CASSLLAECLVF
>14|TRBJ1-1|-|TRBV27|-
TGTGCCAGCAGTTCTAGGCGGCGAAACACTGAAGCTTTCTTT
CASSSRRRNTEAFF
>12|TRBJ2-5|TRBD1|TRBV29-1|-
TGCAGCGCGGGACAGTCTCAAGAGACCCAGTACTTC
CSAGQSQETQYF
>15|TRBJ2-5|TRBD2|TRBV29-1|-
TGCAGCGCGACTAGCGGGAGATATGCGTTAGAGACCCAGTACTTC
CSATSGRYALETQYF
>16|TRBJ1-1|-|TRBV4-1|-
TGCGCCAGCAGCCAAGCTGGGGCAAAGATGAACACTGAAGCTTTCTTT
CASSQAGAKMNTEAFF
>16|TRBJ2-7|TRBD2|TRBV27|-
TGTGCCAGCAGTTTCGGGGTTAGCGGGAGCCTATACGAGCAGTACTTC
CASSFGVSGSLYEQYF
>13|TRBJ2-1|-|TRBV9|-
TGTGCCAGCCGTCGTCTCGGAGACAATGAGCAGTTCTTC
CASRRLGDNEQFF
>18|TRBJ1-1|TRBD1|TRBV30|-
TGTGCCTGGAGTCCCCATTTTTTAGACAGGGTGGGGGACACTGAAGCTTTCTTT
CAWSPHFLDRVGDTEAFF
>12|TRBJ2-7|-|TRBV7-9|-
TGTGCCAGCAGCTTAACACCCTACGAGCAGTACTTC
CASSLTPYEQYF
>16|TRBJ2-1|TRBD1|TRBV5-1|-
TGCGCCAGCAGCCCGGAGGACAGGACGATTGACAATGAGCAGTTCTTC
CASSPEDRTIDNEQFF
>16|TRBJ2-3|TRBD1|TRBV28|-
TGTGCCAGCAGTCCTCGGGGACAGGGAACGTTAGATACGCAGTATTTT
CASSPRGQGTLDTQYF
>16|TRBJ2-7|-|TRBV28|-
TGTGCCAGCAGCCGCGACACCCGCTACTATTACTACGAGCAGTACTTC
CASSRDTRYYYYEQYF
>13|TRBJ2-7|-|TRBV27|-
TGTGCCAGCAGTTTCGACTACCGACACGAGCAGTACTTC
CASSFDYRHEQYF
>13|TRBJ2-5|-|TRBV6-5|-
TGTGCCAGCAGTCGACATTTGCAAGAGACCCAGTACTTC
CASSRHLQETQYF
>13|TRBJ2-5|TRBD2|TRBV6-1|-
TGTGCCAGCAGGTTAGCGGGGCAAGAGACCCAGTACTTC
CASRLAGQETQYF
>14|TRBJ1-3|-|TRBV27|once
TGTGCCAGCAGGCCAACAGGGACTGGAAACACCATATATTTT
CASRPTGTGNTIYF
>13|TRBJ2-1|-|TRBV11-2|-
TGTGCCAGCAGCTTATCGAGGTACAATGAGCAGTTCTTC
CASSLSRYNEQFF
>15|TRBJ1-2|-|TRBV4-1|-
TGCGCCAGCAGCCAAGGCCAGGAAGCTAACTATGGCTACACCTTC
CASSQGQEANYGYTF
>18|TRBJ2-7|TRBD2|TRBV10-3|-
TGTGCCATCAGTGAGGGGGGACTAGGACGCCGTCCCTCCTACGAGCAGTACTTC
CAISEGGLGRRPSYEQYF
>11|TRBJ1-1|-|TRBV27|-
TGTGCCACTTATGGCGAAACTGAAGCTTTCTTT
CATYGETEAFF
>13|TRBJ2-7|-|TRBV27|-
TGTGCCAGCAGTTTCAGCGGCTCCTACGAGCAGTACTTC
CASSFSGSYEQYF
>12|TRBJ2-7|-|TRBV21-1|-
TGTGCCAGTTGGTTTGGGCCCTACGAGCAGTACTTC
CASWFGPYEQYF
>11|TRBJ1-1|-|TRBV7-9|-
TGTGCCAGCAGCATACAGACTACGGCTTTCTTT
CASSIQTTAFF
>13|TRBJ2-7|TRBD1|TRBV10-3|-
TGTGCCATCAGTGGAGGGACAGGCTACGAGCAGTACTTC
CAISGGTGYEQYF
>15|TRBJ2-1|-|TRBV27|-
TGTGCCAGCAGTTTATATCTCTCGGTAGGGGATGAGCAGTTCTTC
CASSLYLSVGDEQFF
>14|TRBJ1-1|-|TRBV5-6|-
TGTGCCAGCAGCTTGAGCGGCTGGGACACTGAAGCTTTCTTT
CASSLSGWDTEAFF
>18|TRBJ1-5|TRBD1|TRBV10-2|-
TGCGCCAGCAGTGAGCCCGGACAGGGTTTGTATAGCAATCAGCCCCAGCATTTT
CASSEPGQGLYSNQPQHF
>14|TRBJ2-1|-|TRBV2|-
TGTGCCAGCAGTGAAAGGGGACCAAACAATGAGCAGTTCTTC
CASSERGPNNEQFF
>11|TRBJ2-5|-|TRBV28|-
TGTGCCAGCACAATTTCGGAGACCCAGTACTTC
CASTISETQYF
>13|TRBJ2-7|-|TRBV27|-
TGTGCCAGCAGTTTACAGTCAACCTACGAGCAGTACTTC
CASSLQSTYEQYF
>14|TRBJ1-5|-|TRBV28|-
TGTGCCAGCAGTCCCGTAAATAGCAATCAGCCCCAGCATTTT
CASSPVNSNQPQHF
>15|TRBJ2-1|TRBD1|TRBV27|-
TGTGCCACCAATCGGGACAGGGGGTCCTACAATGAGCAGTTCTTC
CATNRDRGSYNEQFF
>16|TRBJ2-2|-|TRBV5-1|once
TGCGCCAGCAGCTTGGACGGAGGGGGCGGCACCGGGGAGCTGTTTTTT
CASSLDGGGGTGELFF
>15|TRBJ1-4|-|TRBV7-9|-
TGTGCCAGCAGCTTAGGGACATCAACTAATGAAAAACTGTTTTTT
CASSLGTSTNEKLFF
>14|TRBJ1-2|-|TRBV6-5|-
TGTGCCAGCAGTTACTTGGGGAGCAACTATGGCTACACCTTC
CASSYLGSNYGYTF
>13|TRBJ2-7|-|TRBV27|few
TGTGCCAGCAGTTTAGCCGGGCCGAGGGAGCAGTACTTC
CASSLAGPREQYF
>15|TRBJ2-7|TRBD1|TRBV27|-
TGTGCCAGCAGTTCCCCCGGGACAGGGGTCTACGAGCAGTACTTC
CASSSPGTGVYEQYF
>14|TRBJ2-7|-|TRBV19|-
TGTGCCAGTAGTATTGGGACCCACCTCTACGAGCAGTACTTC
CASSIGTHLYEQYF
>13|TRBJ1-2|-|TRBV6-4|once
TGTGCCAGCAGTGACGGGAGCCGTGGCGGCTACACCTTC
CASSDGSRGGYTF
>12|TRBJ2-3|-|TRBV4-1|-
TGCGCCAGCAAAGGGAGCACAGATACGCAGTATTTT
CASKGSTDTQYF
>15|TRBJ1-5|-|TRBV23-1|once
TGCGCCAGCAGTCACCCGCTGGCGAGGTATCAGCCCCAGCATTTT
CASSHPLARYQPQHF
>13|TRBJ2-5|-|TRBV6-1|once
TGTGCCAGCAGTGAAGTCGGCAGGGAGACCCAGTACTTC
CASSEVGRETQYF
>15|TRBJ1-3|-|TRBV10-2|-
TGCGCCAGCAGTGAGTCTCCGACAGGAGGAAACACCATATATTTT
CASSESPTGGNTIYF